One TCR beta chain is described in this entry. This entry is derived from a study of shared clonotypes between healthy human individuals. This CDR3 comprises 13 residues. Germline CDR1 is SGHRS and CDR2 is YFSETQ. Unmatched junction bases numbered 1, after V lost 2 bases and J lost 3 bases. The data were produced by immunoSEQ multiplex PCR, yet TCRdb's version contains in-frame clones alone and is incomplete. The table has 1.5 million to 1.9 million clones, nearly 99% seen once. This receptor was obtained from a man aged 30 to 39 in good health. Material for sequencing was naive CD4+ T cells sorted from blood. The subset was: CD45RA+ positively selected. The rearrangement uses TRBV5-1 and TRBJ2-5; 7 bases fit TRBD1. CDR3 in DNA: TGCGCCAGCAGCTTCGGGACAGAAGAGACCCAGTACTTC. Translation gives CASSFGTEETQYF.